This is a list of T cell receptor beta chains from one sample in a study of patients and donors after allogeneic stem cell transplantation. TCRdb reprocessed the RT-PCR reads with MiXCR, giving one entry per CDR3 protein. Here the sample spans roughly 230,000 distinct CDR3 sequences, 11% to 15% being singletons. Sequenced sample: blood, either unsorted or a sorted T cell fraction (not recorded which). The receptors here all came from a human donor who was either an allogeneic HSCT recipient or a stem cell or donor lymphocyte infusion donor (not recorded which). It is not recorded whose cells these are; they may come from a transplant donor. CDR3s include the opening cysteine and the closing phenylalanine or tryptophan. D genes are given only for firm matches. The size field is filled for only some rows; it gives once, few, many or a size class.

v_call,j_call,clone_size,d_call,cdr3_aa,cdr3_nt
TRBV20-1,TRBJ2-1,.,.,CSAREGTEYNEQFF,TGCAGTGCTAGAGAGGGGACGGAATACAATGAGCAGTTCTTC
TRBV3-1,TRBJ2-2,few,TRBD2,CASSRLAGGAGELFF,TGTGCCAGCAGCCGATTAGCGGGGGGGGCCGGGGAGCTGTTTTTT
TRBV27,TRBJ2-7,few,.,CASSFAERNYEQYF,TGTGCCAGCAGTTTCGCGGAGCGAAACTACGAGCAGTACTTC
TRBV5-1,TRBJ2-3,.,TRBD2,CASNLLTSGSTDTQYF,TGCGCCAGCAACCTACTGACTAGCGGGAGTACAGATACGCAGTATTTT
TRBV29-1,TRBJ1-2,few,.,CSVVRSNYGYTF,TGCAGCGTTGTTCGGTCGAACTATGGCTACACCTTC
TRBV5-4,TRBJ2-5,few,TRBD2,CASSRASGVETQYF,TGTGCCAGCAGCCGAGCTAGCGGGGTTGAGACCCAGTACTTC
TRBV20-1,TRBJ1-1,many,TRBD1,CSARGDRGNRAEAFF,TGCAGTGCTAGGGGGGACAGGGGAAATCGGGCTGAAGCTTTCTTT
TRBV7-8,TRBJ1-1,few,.,CASGLAGVWTEAFF,TGTGCCAGCGGTCTGGCGGGAGTCTGGACTGAAGCTTTCTTT
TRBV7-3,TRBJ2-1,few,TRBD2,CASSNSLAGPGEQFF,TGTGCCAGCAGCAATTCCCTAGCGGGGCCTGGTGAGCAGTTCTTC
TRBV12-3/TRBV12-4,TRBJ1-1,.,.,CASRLPRTNTEAFF,TGTGCCAGCAGGCTCCCTCGCACCAACACTGAAGCTTTCTTT
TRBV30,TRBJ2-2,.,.,CAWSVTQGTGELFF,TGTGCCTGGAGTGTAACACAGGGAACCGGGGAGCTGTTTTTT
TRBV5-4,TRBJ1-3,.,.,CASSLGTGNTIYF,TGTGCCAGCAGCTTGGGGACGGGAAACACCATATATTTT
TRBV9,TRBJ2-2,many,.,CASSVRHTGELFF,TGTGCCAGCAGCGTAAGGCATACCGGGGAGCTGTTTTTT
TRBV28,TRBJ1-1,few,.,CASGRLQGNTEAFF,TGTGCCAGCGGAAGATTACAGGGGAACACTGAAGCTTTCTTT
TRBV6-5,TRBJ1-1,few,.,CASSYVGQQNTEAFF,TGTGCCAGCAGTTACGTGGGGCAGCAGAACACTGAAGCTTTCTTT
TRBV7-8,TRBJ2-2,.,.,CASSLVRGFGELFF,TGTGCCAGCAGCTTAGTCCGGGGGTTTGGGGAGCTGTTTTTT
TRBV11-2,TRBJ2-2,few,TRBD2,CASPAAGGPFSNTGELFF,TGTGCCAGCCCCGCGGCGGGGGGCCCTTTCTCGAACACCGGGGAGCTGTTTTTT
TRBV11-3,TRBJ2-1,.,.,CASSSYMDVLVHEQFF,TGTGCCAGCAGCTCTTACATGGATGTGCTAGTCCATGAGCAGTTCTTC
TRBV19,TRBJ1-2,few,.,CASSTGPFSNYGYTF,TGTGCCAGTAGTACGGGGCCCTTCTCTAACTATGGCTACACCTTC
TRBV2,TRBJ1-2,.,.,CASSSNRGGYTF,TGTGCCAGCAGTTCGAACAGAGGGGGCTACACCTTC
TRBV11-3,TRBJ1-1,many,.,CASSLVVTTEAFF,TGTGCCAGCAGCCTGGTCGTTACCACTGAAGCTTTCTTT
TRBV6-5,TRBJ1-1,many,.,CASSYPGGRTEAFF,TGTGCCAGCAGTTATCCGGGTGGGAGAACTGAAGCTTTCTTT
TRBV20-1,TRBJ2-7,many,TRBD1,CSASSMDRVSYEQYF,TGCAGTGCTAGTAGCATGGACAGGGTTTCCTACGAGCAGTACTTC
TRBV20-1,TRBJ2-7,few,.,CSATLYRVGYEQYF,TGCAGTGCTACACTTTACAGGGTGGGCTACGAGCAGTACTTC
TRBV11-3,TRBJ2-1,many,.,CASSLDPNEQFF,TGTGCCAGCAGCTTAGATCCCAATGAGCAGTTCTTC
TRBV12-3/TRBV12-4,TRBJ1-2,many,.,CASRGSSGVYGYTF,TGTGCCAGCAGGGGGAGTTCAGGCGTCTATGGCTACACCTTC
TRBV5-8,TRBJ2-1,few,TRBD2,CASRTLAGAYNEQFF,TGTGCCAGCAGGACCCTAGCGGGAGCCTACAATGAGCAGTTCTTC
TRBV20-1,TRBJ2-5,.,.,CSASDPPKAQYF,TGCAGTGCTTCAGACCCCCCCAAGGCCCAGTACTTC
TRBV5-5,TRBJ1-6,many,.,CASSLGTNSPLHF,TGTGCCAGCAGCTTAGGTACCAATTCACCCCTCCACTTT
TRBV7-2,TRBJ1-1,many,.,CASSLLGLNTEAFF,TGTGCCAGCAGCTTATTAGGGTTGAACACTGAAGCTTTCTTT
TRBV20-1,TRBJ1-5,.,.,CSATGSGFWGNQPQHF,TGCAGTGCTACAGGGTCTGGCTTTTGGGGCAATCAGCCCCAGCATTTT
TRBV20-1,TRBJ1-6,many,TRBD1,CSARDRGSSYNSPLHF,TGCAGTGCTAGAGACAGGGGGAGCTCCTATAATTCACCCCTCCACTTT
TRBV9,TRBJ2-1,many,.,CASSVAGVEANEQFF,TGTGCCAGCAGCGTAGCAGGGGTTGAGGCCAATGAGCAGTTCTTC
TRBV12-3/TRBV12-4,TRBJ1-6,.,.,CASSLGGLSYNSPLHF,TGTGCCAGCAGTTTAGGCGGGCTGTCCTATAATTCACCCCTCCACTTT
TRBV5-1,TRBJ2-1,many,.,CASSLDGVSYNEQFF,TGCGCCAGCAGCTTGGACGGGGTCTCCTACAATGAGCAGTTCTTC
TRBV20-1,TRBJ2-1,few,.,CSAETNNEQFF,TGCAGTGCCGAAACAAACAATGAGCAGTTCTTC
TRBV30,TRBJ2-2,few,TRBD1,CAWSPGQGTGELFF,TGTGCCTGGAGCCCGGGACAGGGCACCGGGGAGCTGTTTTTT
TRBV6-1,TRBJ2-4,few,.,CASSHLLPRAAIQYF,TGTGCCAGCAGCCACCTACTCCCCCGCGCGGCCATTCAGTACTTC
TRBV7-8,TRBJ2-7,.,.,CASSTRQEQYF,TGTGCCAGCAGCACAAGACAGGAGCAGTACTTC
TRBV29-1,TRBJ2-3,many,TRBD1,CSIPTGGTDTQYF,TGCAGCATCCCGACAGGGGGCACAGATACGCAGTATTTT
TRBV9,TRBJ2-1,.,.,CASSPRLSRGMNEQFF,TGTGCCAGCAGCCCCCGACTCAGTCGAGGGATGAATGAGCAGTTCTTC
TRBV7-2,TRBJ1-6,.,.,CASSRWMGNSPLHF,TGTGCCAGCAGCCGATGGATGGGGAATTCACCCCTCCACTTT
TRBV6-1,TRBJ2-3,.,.,CASSQGTGKTDTQYF,TGTGCCAGCAGCCAAGGGACTGGGAAGACAGATACGCAGTATTTT
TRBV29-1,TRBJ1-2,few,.,CSAWKDPYGYTF,TGCAGCGCTTGGAAGGACCCCTATGGCTACACCTTC
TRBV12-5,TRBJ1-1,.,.,CASGLRRGRGDTEAFF,TGTGCTAGTGGTTTGAGGCGGGGGCGCGGAGACACTGAAGCTTTCTTT
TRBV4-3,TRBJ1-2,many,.,CASSQRPSYGYTF,TGCGCCAGCAGCCAGAGGCCGAGCTATGGCTACACCTTC
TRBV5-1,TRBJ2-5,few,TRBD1,CASSWGRGETQYF,TGCGCCAGCAGCTGGGGCAGGGGGGAGACCCAGTACTTC
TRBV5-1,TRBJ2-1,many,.,CASSLVAGATYNEQFF,TGCGCCAGCAGCTTGGTGGCCGGTGCTACCTACAATGAGCAGTTCTTC
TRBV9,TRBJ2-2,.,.,CASSVAPVTGELFF,TGTGCCAGCAGCGTAGCACCGGTCACCGGGGAGCTGTTTTTT
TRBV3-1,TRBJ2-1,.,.,CASRIAGKIYNEQFF,TGTGCCAGCAGAATCGCGGGAAAAATCTACAATGAGCAGTTCTTC
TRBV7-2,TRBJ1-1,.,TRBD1,CASSLKETGGGTEAFF,TGTGCCAGCAGCTTAAAGGAGACAGGGGGAGGCACTGAAGCTTTCTTT